The clone carrying this T cell receptor beta chain was seen at least ten times. No antigen is known for it. Germline CDR1 MGHRA, CDR2 YSYEKL. This CDR3 is 16 amino acids long. V shed 0 bases and J shed 0 bases, with 11 bases lying between them. Repertoires were generated with immunoSEQ multiplex PCR, while TCRdb's copy carries only in-frame clones and drops some. The record shows about 39,000 clones for this sample, with no singletons present. This specimen belongs to a study of T cells after posttransplantation cyclophosphamide. Study results and caveats: Blood and skin or GI T cell repertoires showed limited TRB overlap. Later blood repertoires were often dominated by clones from the donor CD8+ memory compartment. After PTCy, TRB diversity resembled that of CNI/methotrexate controls.

The sequence was collected from a woman between 45 and 60 years old in good health and a related stem cell transplant donor. The chain recombines TRBV4-1 with TRBJ1-1; D is unresolved. Sequencing used PBMCs. CDR3 loop: CASSQDTQALNTEAFF. DNA for the CDR3: TGCGCCAGCAGCCAAGATACGCAGGCTTTGAACACTGAAGCTTTCTTT.